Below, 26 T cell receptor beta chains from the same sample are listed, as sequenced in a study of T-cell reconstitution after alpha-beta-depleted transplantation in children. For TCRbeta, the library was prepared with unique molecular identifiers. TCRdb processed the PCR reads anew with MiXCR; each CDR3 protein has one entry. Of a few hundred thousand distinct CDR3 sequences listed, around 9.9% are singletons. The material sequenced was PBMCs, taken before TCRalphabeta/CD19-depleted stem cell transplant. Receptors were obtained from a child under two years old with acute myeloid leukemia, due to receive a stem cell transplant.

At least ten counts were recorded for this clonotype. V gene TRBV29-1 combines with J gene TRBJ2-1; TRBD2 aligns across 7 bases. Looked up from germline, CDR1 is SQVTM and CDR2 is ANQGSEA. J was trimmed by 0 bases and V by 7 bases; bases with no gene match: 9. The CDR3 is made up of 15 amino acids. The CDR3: CSAVPRESSYNEQFF. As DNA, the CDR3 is TGCAGCGCCGTCCCGCGGGAGAGCTCCTACAATGAGCAGTTCTTC.

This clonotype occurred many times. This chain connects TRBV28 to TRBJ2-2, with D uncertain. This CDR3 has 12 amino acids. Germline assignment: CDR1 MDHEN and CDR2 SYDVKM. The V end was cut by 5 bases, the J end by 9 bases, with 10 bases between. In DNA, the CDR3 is TGTGCCAGCAGTCCAGCCGCCCGGGAGCTGTTTTTT. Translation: CASSPAARELFF.

Here the CDR3 DNA reads TGCGCCAGCAGCGAGGATGGCACTGAAGCTTTCTTT. It codes for CASSEDGTEAFF. V and J are TRBV5-1 and TRBJ1-1; no reliable D call. This CDR3 is 12 amino acids long. The V end was cut by 4 bases, the J end by 4 bases, with 8 bases between. Germline CDR1 SGHRS, CDR2 YFSETQ.

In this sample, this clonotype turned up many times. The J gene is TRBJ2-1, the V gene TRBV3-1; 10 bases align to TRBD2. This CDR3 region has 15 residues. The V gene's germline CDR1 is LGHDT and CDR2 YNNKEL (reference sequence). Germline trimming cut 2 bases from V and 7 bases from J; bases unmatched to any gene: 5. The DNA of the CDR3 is TGTGCCAGCAGCCAATGGACTAGCGGCGGAAATGAGCAGTTCTTC. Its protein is CASSQWTSGGNEQFF.

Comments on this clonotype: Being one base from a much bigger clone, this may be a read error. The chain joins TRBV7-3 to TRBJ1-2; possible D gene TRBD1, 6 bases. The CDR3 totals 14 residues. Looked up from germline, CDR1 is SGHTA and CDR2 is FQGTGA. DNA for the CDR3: TGTGTCAGCAGCCCAGGGGCTATCACCCATGGCTACACCTTC. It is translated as CVSSPGAITHGYTF.

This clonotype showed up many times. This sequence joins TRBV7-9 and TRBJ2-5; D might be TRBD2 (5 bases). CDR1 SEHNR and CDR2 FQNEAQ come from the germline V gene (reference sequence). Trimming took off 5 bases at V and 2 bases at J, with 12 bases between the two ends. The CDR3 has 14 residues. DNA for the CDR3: TGTGCCAGCAGCCCGGACTTCAGTCAAGAGACCCAGTACTTC. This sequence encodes CASSPDFSQETQYF.

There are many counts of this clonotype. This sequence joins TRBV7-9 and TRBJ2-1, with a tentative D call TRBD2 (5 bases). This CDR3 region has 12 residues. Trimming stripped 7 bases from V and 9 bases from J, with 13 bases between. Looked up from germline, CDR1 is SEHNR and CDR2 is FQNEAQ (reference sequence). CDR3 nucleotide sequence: TGTGCCAGCACCACGGCGGGTGGTGAGCAGTTCTTC. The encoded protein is CASTTAGGEQFF.

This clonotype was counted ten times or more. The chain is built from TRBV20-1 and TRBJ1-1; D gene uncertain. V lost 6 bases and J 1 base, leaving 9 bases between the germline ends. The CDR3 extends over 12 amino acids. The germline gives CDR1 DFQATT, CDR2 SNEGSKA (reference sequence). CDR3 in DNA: TGCAGTGCCGCAGGATCGAACACTGAAGCTTTCTTT. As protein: CSAAGSNTEAFF.

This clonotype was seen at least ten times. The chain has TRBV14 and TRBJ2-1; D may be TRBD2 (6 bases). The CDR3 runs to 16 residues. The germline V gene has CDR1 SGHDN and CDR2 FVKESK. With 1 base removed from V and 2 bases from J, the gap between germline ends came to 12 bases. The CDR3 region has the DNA TGTGCCAGCAGCCAAGGCGGGGCAGGCCCCTACAATGAGCAGTTCTTC. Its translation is CASSQGGAGPYNEQFF.

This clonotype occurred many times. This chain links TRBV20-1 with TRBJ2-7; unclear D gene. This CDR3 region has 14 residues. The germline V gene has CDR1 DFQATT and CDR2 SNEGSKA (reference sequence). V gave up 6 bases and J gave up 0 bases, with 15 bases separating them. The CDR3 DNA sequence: TGCAGTGCCTATCGGGCAGGCGTCTCCTACGAGCAGTACTTC. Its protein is CSAYRAGVSYEQYF.

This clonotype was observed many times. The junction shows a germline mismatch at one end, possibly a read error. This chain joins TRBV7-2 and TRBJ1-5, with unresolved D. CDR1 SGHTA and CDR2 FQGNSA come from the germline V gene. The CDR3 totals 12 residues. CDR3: CASSLDNQPQHF. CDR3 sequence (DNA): TGTGCCAGCAGTTTAGACAATCAGCCCCAGCATTTT.

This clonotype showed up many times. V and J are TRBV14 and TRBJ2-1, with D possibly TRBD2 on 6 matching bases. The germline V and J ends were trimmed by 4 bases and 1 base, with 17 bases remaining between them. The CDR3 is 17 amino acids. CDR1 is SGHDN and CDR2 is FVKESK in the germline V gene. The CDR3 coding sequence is TGTGCCAGCAGCCCCGGGAGAGGGTTGATATCCTACAATGAGCAGTTCTTC. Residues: CASSPGRGLISYNEQFF.

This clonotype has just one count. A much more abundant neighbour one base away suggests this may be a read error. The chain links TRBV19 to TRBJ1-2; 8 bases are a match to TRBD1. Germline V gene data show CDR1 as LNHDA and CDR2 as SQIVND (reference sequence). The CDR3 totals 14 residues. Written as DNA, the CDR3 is TGTGCCAGTGGTATAGATCGACAGGGGAATGGCTACACCTTC. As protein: CASGIDRQGNGYTF.

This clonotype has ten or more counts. The CDR3 loop reads CASSPQGIAGELFF. The CDR3 DNA reads as TGCGCCAGCAGCCCCCAGGGTATTGCCGGGGAGCTGTTTTTT. The chain employs TRBV10-2 and TRBJ2-2; D may be TRBD1 (5 bases). Germline values: CDR1 WSHSY, CDR2 SAAADI. Trimming left V 6 bases short and J 6 bases short, with 14 bases between. The CDR3 loop spans 14 amino acids.

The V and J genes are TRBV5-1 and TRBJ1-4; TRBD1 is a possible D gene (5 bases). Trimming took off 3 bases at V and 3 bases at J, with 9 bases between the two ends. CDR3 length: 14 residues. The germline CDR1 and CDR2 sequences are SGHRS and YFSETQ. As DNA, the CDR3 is TGCGCCAGCAGCTATGACAGCTCTAATGAAAAACTGTTTTTT. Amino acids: CASSYDSSNEKLFF.

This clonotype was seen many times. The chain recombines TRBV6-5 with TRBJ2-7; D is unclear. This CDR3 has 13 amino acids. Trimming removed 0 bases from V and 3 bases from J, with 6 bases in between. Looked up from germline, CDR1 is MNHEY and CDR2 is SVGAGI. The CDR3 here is CASSYSDGYEQYF. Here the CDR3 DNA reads TGTGCCAGCAGTTACTCGGACGGCTACGAGCAGTACTTC.

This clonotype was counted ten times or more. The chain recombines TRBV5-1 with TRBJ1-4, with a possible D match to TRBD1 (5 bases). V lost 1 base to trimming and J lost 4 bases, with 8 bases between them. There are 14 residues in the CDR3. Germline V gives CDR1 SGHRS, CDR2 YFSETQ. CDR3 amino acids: CASSLSQGNEKLFF. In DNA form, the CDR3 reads TGCGCCAGCAGCTTGAGTCAGGGTAATGAAAAACTGTTTTTT.

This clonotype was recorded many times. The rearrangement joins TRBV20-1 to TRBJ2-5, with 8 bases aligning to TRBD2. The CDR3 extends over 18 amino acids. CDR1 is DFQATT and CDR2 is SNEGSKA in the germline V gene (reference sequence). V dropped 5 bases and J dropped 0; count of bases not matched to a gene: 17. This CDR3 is CSAHPRGGLTSNQETQYF. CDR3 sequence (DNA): TGCAGTGCTCACCCTCGGGGGGGCCTTACGAGCAACCAAGAGACCCAGTACTTC.

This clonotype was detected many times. The CDR3 loop reads CSAPSAWHGGQETQYF. In DNA form, the CDR3 reads TGCAGTGCTCCCTCCGCCTGGCATGGAGGGCAAGAGACCCAGTACTTC. The chain combines TRBV20-1 with TRBJ2-5; possible D gene TRBD2, 6 bases. The CDR3 consists of 16 residues. Per the germline V gene, CDR1 is DFQATT and CDR2 is SNEGSKA (reference sequence). Between the trimmed V and J ends, which lost 5 bases and 2 bases, there was a span of 21 bases.

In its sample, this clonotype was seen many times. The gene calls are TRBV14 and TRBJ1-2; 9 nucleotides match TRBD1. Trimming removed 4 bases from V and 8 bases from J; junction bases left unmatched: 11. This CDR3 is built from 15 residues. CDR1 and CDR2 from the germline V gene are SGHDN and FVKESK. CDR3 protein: CASSLLGTGRYGYTF. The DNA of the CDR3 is TGTGCCAGCAGCCTCTTAGGGACAGGGCGCTACGGCTACACCTTC.

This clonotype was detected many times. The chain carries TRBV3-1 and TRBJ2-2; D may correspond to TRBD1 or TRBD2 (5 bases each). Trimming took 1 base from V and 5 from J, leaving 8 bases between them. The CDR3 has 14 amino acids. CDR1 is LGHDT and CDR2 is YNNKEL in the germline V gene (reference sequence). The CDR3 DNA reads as TGTGCCAGCAGCCAAGTCTGGGGGACCGGGGAGCTGTTTTTT. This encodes CASSQVWGTGELFF.

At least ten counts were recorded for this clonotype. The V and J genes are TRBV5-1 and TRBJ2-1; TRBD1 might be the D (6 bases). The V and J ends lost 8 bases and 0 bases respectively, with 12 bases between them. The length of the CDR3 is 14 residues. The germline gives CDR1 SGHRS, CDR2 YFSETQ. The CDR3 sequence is CASHGTPSYNEQFF. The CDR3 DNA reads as TGCGCCAGTCACGGGACACCCTCCTACAATGAGCAGTTCTTC.

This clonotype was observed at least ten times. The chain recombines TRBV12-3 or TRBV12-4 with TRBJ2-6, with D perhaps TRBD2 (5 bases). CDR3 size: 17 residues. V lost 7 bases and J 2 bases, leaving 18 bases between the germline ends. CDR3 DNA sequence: TGTGCCAGCACCCTAGCCCCAGGAACGACTGGGGCCAACGTCCTGACTTTC. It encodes CASTLAPGTTGANVLTF.

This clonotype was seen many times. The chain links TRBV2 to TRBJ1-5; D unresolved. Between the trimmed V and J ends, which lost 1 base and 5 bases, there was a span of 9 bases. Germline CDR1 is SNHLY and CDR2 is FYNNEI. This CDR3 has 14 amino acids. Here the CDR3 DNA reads TGTGCCAGCAGTGAAGACAGAACGGATCAGCCCCAGCATTTT. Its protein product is CASSEDRTDQPQHF.

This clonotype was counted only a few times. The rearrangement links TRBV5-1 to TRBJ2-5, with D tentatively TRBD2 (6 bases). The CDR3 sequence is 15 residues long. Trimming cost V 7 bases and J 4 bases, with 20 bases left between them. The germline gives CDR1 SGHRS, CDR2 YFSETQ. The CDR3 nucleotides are TGCGCCAGCGTGATGGGAGAGTTGCGGGGAGAGACCCAGTACTTC. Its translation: CASVMGELRGETQYF. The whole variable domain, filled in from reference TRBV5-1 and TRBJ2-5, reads KAGVTQTPRYLIKTRGQQVTLSCSPISGHRSVSWYQQTPGQGLQFLFEYFSETQRNKGNFPGRFSGRQFSNSRSEMNVSTLELGDSALYLCASVMGELRGETQYFGPGTRLLVL.

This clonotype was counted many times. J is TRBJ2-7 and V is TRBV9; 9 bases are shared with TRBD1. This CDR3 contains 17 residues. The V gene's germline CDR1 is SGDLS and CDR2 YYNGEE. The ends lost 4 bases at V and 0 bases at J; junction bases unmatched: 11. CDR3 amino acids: CASSPLGQGGSSYEQYF. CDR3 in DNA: TGTGCCAGCAGCCCCCTGGGACAGGGAGGAAGCTCCTACGAGCAGTACTTC.